This entry describes one TCR beta chain. The data stem from a study of TIL therapy for anti-PD-1-resistant metastatic lung cancer. Overall study: By whole-exome sequencing, median non-synonymous tumor mutation burden was around 1.5 mutations per megabase.

Germline CDR1 and CDR2: GTSNPN and SVGIG (reference sequence). The CDR3 loop spans 12 amino acids. With 5 bases removed from V and 2 bases from J, the gap between germline ends came to 9 bases. This was the immunoSEQ v3 assay. TCRdb's table, derived via immunoSEQ multiplex PCR, lists solely in-frame clones and lacks some. The sample includes under 35,000 clones, about 79% of them seen just once. As for time point: pre-treatment sample, taken before nivolumab and TIL therapy. This clonotype originated in a woman aged 30-85 years with non-small cell lung cancer. This chain links TRBV30 with TRBJ1-2; a weak D match, TRBD1 (5 bases). The material sequenced was blood, taken at baseline. DNA for the CDR3: TGTGCCTGGGAGCGGGGGAACTATGGCTACACCTTC. This codes for CAWERGNYGYTF.